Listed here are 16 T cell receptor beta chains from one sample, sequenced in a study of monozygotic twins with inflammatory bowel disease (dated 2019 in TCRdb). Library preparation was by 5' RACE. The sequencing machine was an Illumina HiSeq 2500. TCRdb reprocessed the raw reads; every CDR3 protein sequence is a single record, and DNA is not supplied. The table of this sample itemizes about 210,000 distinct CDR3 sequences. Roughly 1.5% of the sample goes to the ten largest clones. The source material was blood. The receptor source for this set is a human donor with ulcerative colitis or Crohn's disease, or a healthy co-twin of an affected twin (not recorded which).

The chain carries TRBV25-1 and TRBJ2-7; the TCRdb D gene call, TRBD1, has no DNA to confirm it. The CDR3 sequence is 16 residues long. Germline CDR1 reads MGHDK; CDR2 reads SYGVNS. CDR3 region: CASSPRGPGKVYEQYF.

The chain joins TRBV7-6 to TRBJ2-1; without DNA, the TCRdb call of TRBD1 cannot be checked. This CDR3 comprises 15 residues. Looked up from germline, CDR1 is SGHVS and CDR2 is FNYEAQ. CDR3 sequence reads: CASSFTGSKSNEQFF. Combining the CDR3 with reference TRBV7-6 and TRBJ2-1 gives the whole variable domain GAGVSQSPRYKVTKRGQDVALRCDPISGHVSLYWYRQALGQGPEFLTYFNYEAQQDKSGLPNDRFSAERPEGSISTLTIQRTEQRDSAMYRCASSFTGSKSNEQFFGPGTRLTVL.

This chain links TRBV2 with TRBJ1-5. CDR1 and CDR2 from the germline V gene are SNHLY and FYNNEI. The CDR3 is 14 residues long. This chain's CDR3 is CASREFHSNQPQHF.

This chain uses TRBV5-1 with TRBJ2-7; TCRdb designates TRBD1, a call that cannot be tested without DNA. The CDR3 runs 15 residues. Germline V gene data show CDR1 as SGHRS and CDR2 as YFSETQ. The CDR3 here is CASSATGELGYEQYF. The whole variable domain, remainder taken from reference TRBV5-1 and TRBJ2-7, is KAGVTQTPRYLIKTRGQQVTLSCSPISGHRSVSWYQQTPGQGLQFLFEYFSETQRNKGNFPGRFSGRQFSNSRSEMNVSTLELGDSALYLCASSATGELGYEQYFGPGTRLTVT.

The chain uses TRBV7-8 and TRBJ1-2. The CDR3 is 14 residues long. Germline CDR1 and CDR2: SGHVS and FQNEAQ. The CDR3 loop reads CASSLGHGLYGYTF.

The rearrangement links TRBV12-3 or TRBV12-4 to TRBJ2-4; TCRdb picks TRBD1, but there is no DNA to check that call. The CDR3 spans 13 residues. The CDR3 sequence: CASSDSSNRGRYF.

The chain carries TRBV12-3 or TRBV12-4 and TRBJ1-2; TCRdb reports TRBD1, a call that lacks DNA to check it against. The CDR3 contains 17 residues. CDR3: CASSLTGRTGWDYGYTF.

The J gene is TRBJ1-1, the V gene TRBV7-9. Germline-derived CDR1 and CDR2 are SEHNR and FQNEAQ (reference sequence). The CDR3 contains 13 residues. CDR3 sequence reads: CASSFGEHTEAFF.

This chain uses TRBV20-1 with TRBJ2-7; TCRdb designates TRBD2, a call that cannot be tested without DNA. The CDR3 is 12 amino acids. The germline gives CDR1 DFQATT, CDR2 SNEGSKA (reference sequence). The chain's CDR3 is CSFGTYSYEQYF.

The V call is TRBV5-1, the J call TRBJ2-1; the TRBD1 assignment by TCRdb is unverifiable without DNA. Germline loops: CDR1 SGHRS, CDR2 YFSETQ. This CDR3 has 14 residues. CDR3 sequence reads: CASSLIGGYNEQFF.

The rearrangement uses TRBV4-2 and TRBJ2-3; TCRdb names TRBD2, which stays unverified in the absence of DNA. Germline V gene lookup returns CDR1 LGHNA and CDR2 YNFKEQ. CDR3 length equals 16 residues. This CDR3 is CASSRTRESPTDTQYF.

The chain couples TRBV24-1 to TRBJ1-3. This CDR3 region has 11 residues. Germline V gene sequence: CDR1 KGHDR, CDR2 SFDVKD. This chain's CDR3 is CATISGNTIYF.

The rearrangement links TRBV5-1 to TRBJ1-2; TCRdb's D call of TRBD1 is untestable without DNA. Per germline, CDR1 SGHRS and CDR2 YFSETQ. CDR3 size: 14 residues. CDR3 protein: CASSLADRAYGYTF.

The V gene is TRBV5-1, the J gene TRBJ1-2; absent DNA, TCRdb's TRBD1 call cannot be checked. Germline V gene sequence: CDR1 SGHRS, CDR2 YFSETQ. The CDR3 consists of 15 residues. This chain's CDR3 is CASSLGQGANYGYTF.

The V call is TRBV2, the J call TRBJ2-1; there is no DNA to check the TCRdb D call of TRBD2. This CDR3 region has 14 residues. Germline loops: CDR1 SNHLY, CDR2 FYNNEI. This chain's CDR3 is CASAPSGVYNEQFF.

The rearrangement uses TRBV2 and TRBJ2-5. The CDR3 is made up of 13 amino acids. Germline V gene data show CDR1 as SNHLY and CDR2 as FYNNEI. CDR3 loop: CVSSEGIQETQYF.